Sequencing of this T cell receptor beta chain was carried out in a study of cytomegalovirus exposure and HLA in healthy donors. About this clone itself: Its antigen is not identified.

The PCR made use of 60 Vbeta and 13 Jbeta primers. Assay used: immunoSEQ multiplex PCR; TCRdb lists only in-frame clones, some missing. The sample records about 140,000 clones, about 80% being singletons. Study results and limitations: A later analysis associated 15,000 to 20,000 TCR beta sequences with HLA alleles at a 0.05 false discovery rate.

The germline CDR1 and CDR2 sequences are SGHRS and YFSETQ. This CDR3 spans 15 amino acids. The chain couples TRBV5-1 to TRBJ2-5, with D possibly matching TRBD2 (5 bases). The J call may be in error: the DNA end matches TRBJ2-7 better. This clonotype originated in a woman in her thirties or forties in good health and CMV-seronegative. What was sequenced was PBMCs. The CDR3: CASQSLLGNSYEQYF. CDR3 coding DNA: TGCGCCAGCCAGAGCCTACTAGGGAATTCCTACGAGCAGTACTTC.